The 28 T cell receptor beta chains below were found in one sample sequenced in a study of cytomegalovirus exposure and HLA in healthy donors. PCR involved 60 Vbeta and 13 Jbeta primers. Clones were read by immunoSEQ multiplex PCR, and TCRdb kept only the in-frame ones, dropping some. The table includes around 120,000 clones, about 80% detected once. The sequencing input was PBMCs. The source is a man in his sixties in good health and CMV-seropositive.

This clone showed up just a few times. The chain carries TRBV27 and TRBJ2-5; TRBD1 agrees at 10 bases. The germline gives CDR1 MNHEY, CDR2 SMNVEV (reference sequence). This CDR3 contains 19 residues. Losses at the gene ends were 5 bases for V and 0 bases for J; bases not matched to a gene: 15. The CDR3 spells CASSTILLPGQGYQETQYF. CDR3 nucleotides: TGTGCCAGCAGTACTATACTTCTACCGGGACAGGGGTACCAAGAGACCCAGTACTTC.

The V gene is TRBV5-1, the J gene TRBJ1-2; 9 nucleotides line up with TRBD1. The CDR3 is 14 amino acids. After removal of 4 bases from V and 4 bases from J, the junction contained 5 bases not matched to a gene. Germline loops: CDR1 SGHRS, CDR2 YFSETQ. As DNA, the CDR3 is TGCGCCAGCAGCCTAGACAGGGGGGCCTATGGCTACACCTTC. It yields the protein CASSLDRGAYGYTF.

The chain uses TRBV2 and TRBJ2-4; TRBD2 might be the D (6 bases). V shed 8 bases and J shed 0 bases, with 17 bases lying between them. Germline lookup yields CDR1 SNHLY and CDR2 FYNNEI. This CDR3 comprises 16 residues. The CDR3 nucleotides read TGTGCCAGCCTTACACCGGGGGTGGAAGCCAAAAACATTCAGTACTTC. Amino acid sequence: CASLTPGVEAKNIQYF. Together with reference TRBV2 and TRBJ2-4, the CDR3 gives the full variable domain: EPEVTQTPSHQVTQMGQEVILRCVPISNHLYFYWYRQILGQKVEFLVSFYNNEISEKSEIFDDQFSVERPDGSNFTLKIRSTKLEDSAMYFCASLTPGVEAKNIQYFGAGTRLSVL.

This chain uses TRBV6-1 with TRBJ1-3, with no clear D. The ends were cut back, 5 bases at V and 4 bases at J, with 9 bases in the middle. Germline V gene lookup returns CDR1 MNHNS and CDR2 SASEGT. CDR3 length: 13 amino acids. The CDR3 DNA is TGTGCCAGCAGTCAGGATTGGGGAAACACCATATATTTT. Residues: CASSQDWGNTIYF.

Comment on this clone: The junction differs from germline at one of its ends, possibly a read error. The chain couples TRBV7-9 to TRBJ2-2, with a possible D match to TRBD1 (5 bases). CDR3 length equals 16 residues. Germline V gives CDR1 SEHNR, CDR2 FQNEAQ (reference sequence). CDR3 coding DNA: TGTTCCAGCAGGGCGCGCGGCGGCTTAAACACCGGGGAGCTGTTTTTT. Its translation is CSSRARGGLNTGELFF.

The CDR3 DNA reads TGCGCCAGCAGCTTGGAACAGTCGAGCTCTGGAAACACCATATATTTT. It encodes CASSLEQSSSGNTIYF. The chain uses TRBV5-1 and TRBJ1-3; unclear D gene. Germline values: CDR1 SGHRS, CDR2 YFSETQ. V was shortened by 0 bases and J by 0 bases, with 10 bases between the two germline ends. The CDR3 has 16 amino acids.

V gene TRBV10-1 combines with J gene TRBJ2-7; tentative D call: TRBD1 (6 bases). The CDR3 is 13 residues long. The ends were cut back, 3 bases at V and 1 base at J, with 7 bases in the middle. Germline CDR1 reads WNHNN; CDR2 reads SYGVQD (reference sequence). CDR3 nucleotides: TGCGCCAGCAGTGATGGACAGTCCTACGAGCAGTACTTC. Protein sequence: CASSDGQSYEQYF.

V usage is TRBV27 and J usage is TRBJ2-7; 8 bases are shared with TRBD1. The V and J ends lost 5 bases and 4 bases, in that order; junction bases with no gene match: 13. Looked up from germline, CDR1 is MNHEY and CDR2 is SMNVEV (reference sequence). There are 16 residues in the CDR3. The CDR3, as DNA: TGTGCCAGCAGTCCCCCTCATCGACAGGGGCTGTACGAGCAGTACTTC. It specifies CASSPPHRQGLYEQYF.

This chain joins TRBV30 and TRBJ1-3, with 7 bases identical to TRBD1. Germline assignment: CDR1 GTSNPN and CDR2 SVGIG (reference sequence). V was pared by 5 bases and J by 8 bases, with 6 bases of the junction left unmatched. The CDR3 totals 12 residues. The CDR3 nucleotides read TGTGCCTGGCGGGCAGGGGGGCACACCATATATTTT. Translating it yields CAWRAGGHTIYF.

V is TRBV9 and J is TRBJ2-3; TRBD2 matches 11 bases. The CDR3 totals 17 residues. The V gene's germline CDR1 is SGDLS and CDR2 YYNGEE. The trim removed 4 bases at V and 5 bases at J, leaving 12 bases unmatched. CDR3 nucleotides: TGTGCCAGCAGCCGTAACCCGACTAGCGGGAACGAAGATACGCAGTATTTT. Residues: CASSRNPTSGNEDTQYF.

There are many counts of this clone. Other DNA variants within this sample encode the same CDR3. CDR3 bases: TGCGCCAGCAGCCTGGCTGGACAGAACACCGGGGAGCTGTTTTTT. This translates into CASSLAGQNTGELFF. This rearrangement joins TRBV5-1 to TRBJ2-2; D is perhaps TRBD1 (5 bases). This CDR3 has 15 amino acids. The germline CDR1 and CDR2 sequences are SGHRS and YFSETQ. V was clipped by 4 bases and J by 1 base, with 11 bases between them.

V gene TRBV11-3 combines with J gene TRBJ2-7; tentative D call: TRBD2 (5 bases). The CDR3 is 15 amino acids. CDR1 is SGHNT and CDR2 is YENEEA in the germline V gene. V was pared by 5 bases and J by 0 bases, with 14 bases between. This CDR3 reads CASSPIAGRSYEQYF. DNA for the CDR3: TGTGCCAGCAGCCCCATCGCGGGCCGCTCCTACGAGCAGTACTTC.

This chain uses TRBV30 with TRBJ1-1; D is perhaps TRBD1 (5 bases). Germline assignment: CDR1 GTSNPN and CDR2 SVGIG (reference sequence). Trimming stripped 3 bases from V and 4 bases from J, with 15 bases between. This CDR3 is built from 14 residues. The chain's CDR3 is CAWRRKQVFTEAFF. In DNA form, the CDR3 reads TGTGCCTGGAGACGGAAACAGGTTTTCACTGAAGCTTTCTTT.

CDR3: CASSERGGPDTQYF. CDR3 sequence (DNA): TGTGCCAGCAGTGAGCGGGGGGGCCCAGATACGCAGTATTTT. The genes are TRBV6-4 and TRBJ2-3, with 9 positions matching TRBD2. The CDR3 loop spans 14 amino acids. Germline V lookup: CDR1 MRHNA, CDR2 SNTAGT. Germline trimming cut 3 bases from V and 4 bases from J; bases unmatched to any gene: 2.

The V and J genes are TRBV28 and TRBJ1-1, with D possibly being TRBD1 (5 bases). V lost 4 bases and J 6 bases, leaving 18 bases between the germline ends. This CDR3 is 15 amino acids long. Germline CDR1 MDHEN, CDR2 SYDVKM. CDR3 DNA sequence: TGTGCCAGCAGTTGGGGGGGTAGCGGTATCGCTGAAGCTTTCTTT. Its translation: CASSWGGSGIAEAFF. Full variable domain (remainder filled in from reference TRBV28 and TRBJ1-1): DVKVTQSSRYLVKRTGEKVFLECVQDMDHENMFWYRQDPGLGLRLIYFSYDVKMKEKGDIPEGYSVSREKKERFSLILESASTNQTSMYLCASSWGGSGIAEAFFGQGTRLTVV.

The gene calls are TRBV5-1 and TRBJ2-2, with 11 bases lining up with TRBD2. The CDR3 sequence is 15 residues long. Germline lookup yields CDR1 SGHRS and CDR2 YFSETQ. J was trimmed by 5 bases and V by 2 bases; bases with no gene match: 2. CDR3 sequence (DNA): TGCGCCAGCAGCTTACTAGCGGGAGAAACCGGGGAGCTGTTTTTT. Protein sequence: CASSLLAGETGELFF.

The chain recombines TRBV19 with TRBJ1-2; 9 positions match TRBD1. CDR3 size: 14 residues. V lost 6 bases and J lost 4; bases outside the gene matches: 6. Germline assignment: CDR1 LNHDA and CDR2 SQIVND (reference sequence). The CDR3 loop is CASRRTGVGYGYTF. CDR3 bases: TGTGCCAGTAGACGGACAGGGGTGGGCTATGGCTACACCTTC.

This clone showed up just a few times. CDR3 sequence reads: CASSSLQGADYGYTF. Here the CDR3 DNA reads TGCGCCAGCAGCTCCCTACAGGGTGCGGACTATGGCTACACCTTC. The V gene is TRBV5-1, the J gene TRBJ1-2, with D perhaps matching TRBD1 (6 bases). Germline assignment: CDR1 SGHRS and CDR2 YFSETQ. Trimming took off 3 bases at V and 3 bases at J, with 15 bases between the two ends. The CDR3 spans 15 residues.

V and J are TRBV2 and TRBJ2-1, with D perhaps matching TRBD1 (6 bases). This CDR3 has 15 residues. Germline-derived CDR1 and CDR2 are SNHLY and FYNNEI. Trimming pared 10 bases from V and 4 bases from J, leaving 20 bases between. As DNA, the CDR3 is TGTGCCACCAGCCCTTTACAGGGAGCATACAATGAGCAGTTCTTC. As protein: CATSPLQGAYNEQFF.

The rearrangement joins TRBV6-5 to TRBJ2-7; the match to TRBD1 covers 8 bases. V lost 4 bases to trimming and J lost 6 bases; unmatched junction nucleotides: 14. This CDR3 has 16 residues. Germline V lookup: CDR1 MNHEY, CDR2 SVGAGI. CDR3 region: CASSLRIGRGLSEQYF. The CDR3 DNA is TGTGCCAGCAGTTTACGGATTGGCAGGGGGCTCAGCGAGCAGTACTTC.

The J gene is TRBJ2-7, the V gene TRBV5-1; 10 bases are a match to TRBD2. The ends lost 5 bases at V and 6 bases at J; junction bases unmatched: 14. The germline V gene has CDR1 SGHRS and CDR2 YFSETQ. CDR3 length: 16 residues. CDR3 loop: CASRTGSSGRLGEQYF. DNA for the CDR3: TGCGCCAGCAGGACGGGGAGTAGCGGGAGGCTAGGCGAGCAGTACTTC.

The rearrangement uses TRBV5-1 and TRBJ2-2, with 8 positions matching TRBD1. Germline CDR1 reads SGHRS; CDR2 reads YFSETQ. Trimming took 4 bases from V and 9 from J; bases not matched to a gene: 17. This CDR3 spans 17 amino acids. The CDR3 nucleotides are TGCGCCAGCAGCCAGGGGGCAGGGACCCGAGGGACCAGGGAGCTGTTTTTT. Translated: CASSQGAGTRGTRELFF.

The chain is built from TRBV18 and TRBJ2-1; 12 bases map to TRBD1. After removal of 0 bases from V and 5 bases from J, the junction contained 11 bases not matched to a gene. Germline CDR1 reads KGHSH; CDR2 reads LQKENI. CDR3 length: 19 amino acids. CDR3 region: CASSPPGQGANKVNNEQFF. CDR3 nucleotides: TGTGCCAGCTCACCACCGGGACAGGGGGCTAATAAAGTGAACAATGAGCAGTTCTTC.

The chain couples TRBV9 to TRBJ2-7; D perhaps matches TRBD2 (5 bases). V shed 0 bases and J shed 0 bases, with 10 bases lying between them. The CDR3 sequence is 15 residues long. Germline values: CDR1 SGDLS, CDR2 YYNGEE. CDR3 sequence (DNA): TGTGCCAGCAGCGTAGAGTCGGGGAGCTCCTACGAGCAGTACTTC. This sequence encodes CASSVESGSSYEQYF.

This chain uses TRBV7-3 with TRBJ2-2; TRBD1 aligns across 9 bases. This CDR3 comprises 17 residues. Germline assignment: CDR1 SGHTA and CDR2 FQGTGA. The junction had 4 bases not matched to a gene; V was cut back by 1 base and J by 1 base. The CDR3 protein is CASSLIRDRVNTGELFF. The CDR3 coding sequence is TGTGCCAGCAGCTTAATCCGGGACAGGGTGAACACCGGGGAGCTGTTTTTT. Full variable domain (missing parts from reference TRBV7-3 and TRBJ2-2): GAGVSQTPSNKVTEKGKYVELRCDPISGHTALYWYRQSLGQGPEFLIYFQGTGAADDSGLPNDRFFAVRPEGSVSTLKIQRTERGDSAVYLCASSLIRDRVNTGELFFGEGSRLTVL.

The rearrangement links TRBV29-1 to TRBJ2-5, with 8 positions matching TRBD2. The CDR3 extends over 11 amino acids. The germline gives CDR1 SQVTM, CDR2 ANQGSEA. The CDR3 coding sequence is TGCAGTGCGGGGGGAGAGGAGACCCAGTACTTC. Translated, it gives CSAGGEETQYF.

V gene TRBV28 combines with J gene TRBJ2-1; TRBD2 matches 11 bases. The CDR3 length is 18 residues. With V trimmed by 2 bases and J by 0 bases, 6 bases remained unmatched. The germline CDR1 and CDR2 sequences are MDHEN and SYDVKM. This CDR3 is CASSLLSTSGSSYNEQFF. DNA for the CDR3: TGTGCCAGCAGTTTACTCTCTACTAGCGGGAGCTCCTACAATGAGCAGTTCTTC.

The gene calls are TRBV18 and TRBJ2-7; 12 nucleotides agree with TRBD1. The V segment lost 6 bases and the J segment 5 bases; nucleotides outside the gene matches: 8. In germline, CDR1 is KGHSH, CDR2 LQKENI. The CDR3 is made up of 15 amino acids. CDR3 region: CASSTKGQGAHEQYF. The CDR3 DNA follows: TGTGCCAGCTCCACCAAGGGACAGGGGGCACACGAGCAGTACTTC. The variable domain in full, completed from reference TRBV18 and TRBJ2-7, reads NAGVMQNPRHLVRRRGQEARLRCSPMKGHSHVYWYRQLPEEGLKFMVYLQKENIIDESGMPKERFSAEFPKEGPSILRIQQVVRGDSAAYFCASSTKGQGAHEQYFGPGTRLTVT.